Below are 5 T cell receptor beta chains sequenced from a single sample in a study of cytomegalovirus exposure and HLA in healthy donors. In the PCR, 60 Vbeta and 13 Jbeta primers were used. Clones were sequenced by immunoSEQ multiplex PCR, and TCRdb holds only the in-frame ones, with some missing. The sample gives fewer than 110,000 clones, roughly 70% of which show up once; approximately 3.5% is in the top ten. The source material was PBMCs. Source of these receptors: a woman aged 50 to 60 in good health and CMV-seronegative.

The table lists this clone with a few counts. The J gene is TRBJ1-4, the V gene TRBV7-7; 9 bases agree with TRBD1. Germline V gives CDR1 SSHAT, CDR2 FNYEAQ (reference sequence). The CDR3 runs to 19 residues. J lost 0 bases, V lost 1 base, and 9 bases had no gene match. CDR3 amino acids: CASSLGDTGGKATNEKLFF. In DNA form, the CDR3 reads TGTGCCAGCAGCTTAGGGGACACAGGGGGCAAGGCAACTAATGAAAAACTGTTTTTT.

V and J are TRBV7-9 and TRBJ1-2, with TRBD1 matching 7 bases. Germline CDR1 is SEHNR and CDR2 is FQNEAQ (reference sequence). With 5 bases clipped from V and 6 bases from J, the junction kept 6 bases outside the gene matches. The CDR3 has 13 residues. The CDR3 here is CASSPTGVDGYTF. The CDR3 bases are TGTGCCAGCAGCCCAACAGGGGTGGATGGCTACACCTTC.

In its sample, this clone was seen a few times. The chain joins TRBV14 to TRBJ2-4, with TRBD1 matching over 9 bases. V lost 3 bases and J lost 7; bases outside the gene matches: 7. Germline CDR1 SGHDN, CDR2 FVKESK. This CDR3 contains 15 residues. CDR3 sequence (DNA): TGTGCCAGCAGCCACCCCGACAGGGGGTCTAACATTCAGTACTTC. Encoded protein: CASSHPDRGSNIQYF.

V and J are TRBV18 and TRBJ1-1; D is perhaps TRBD1 (6 bases). Germline assignment: CDR1 KGHSH and CDR2 LQKENI. The CDR3 contains 13 residues. V was shortened by 6 bases and J by 3 bases, with 11 bases between the two germline ends. In DNA form, the CDR3 reads TGTGCCAGCTCCGGGACATCTGACACTGAAGCTTTCTTT. This gives the protein CASSGTSDTEAFF.

This clone showed up just a few times. Other DNA sequences from this sample encode an identical CDR3 as well. The chain carries TRBV7-2 and TRBJ2-7; TRBD2 matches at 9 bases. Looked up from germline, CDR1 is SGHTA and CDR2 is FQGNSA. Unmatched junction bases numbered 0, after V lost 0 bases and J lost 0 bases. This CDR3 is 15 amino acids long. In nucleotides, the CDR3 is TGTGCCAGCAGCTTAGCTAGCGGGAGCTCCTACGAGCAGTACTTC. Amino acids: CASSLASGSSYEQYF.